This T cell receptor (beta chain) was recovered during a study of Graves' ophthalmopathy and Graves' hyperthyroidism. By share, this clonotype ranks as medium-sized. Its antigen is still unknown. Study-wide findings and caveats: Most thyroid clonotypes with frequency above 0.001 were detected in blood too.

Hyperthyroidism counted as stable given no ophthalmopathy within 18 months of follow-up. As the starting material, over 9.5 ml of fresh peripheral blood yielded the PBMCs. Amplification targeted the TCR beta CDR3 regions, with RNA transcripts as the source material. HTBI primers served in a first-round RT-PCR, which a second-round multiplex PCR followed. TCRdb re-called the multiplex PCR reads through MiXCR, storing one row per CDR3 protein. The data contain around 16,000 distinct CDR3 sequences, around 46% of them singletons. Germline CDR1 reads SEHNR; CDR2 reads FQNEAQ (reference sequence). V gave up 5 bases and J gave up 3 bases; unmatched junction bases: 3. The CDR3 loop spans 14 amino acids.

The TCR was taken from a woman in her forties with stable Graves' hyperthyroidism. Sequencing was carried out using peripheral blood. The chain links TRBV7-9 to TRBJ2-5; 10 positions agree with TRBD1. CDR3 loop: CASSPGQGKETQYF. The CDR3 DNA follows: TGTGCCAGCAGCCCGGGACAGGGGAAAGAGACCCAGTACTTC.